Below, one T cell receptor (beta chain) is given with its context. The sample is drawn from a study of blood T cell repertoires in COVID-19. On the study more broadly: Specimens from acute and convalescent COVID-19 originated in the United States, Italy and Spain.

As originally analysed: Reference gene primer amplification in the assay estimated nucleated cell counts. TCRdb keeps only in-frame clones here, not all; method: immunoSEQ multiplex PCR. The DNA gave D and trimming, while V, J and clone size come from that table. The profile covers more than 200,000 clones, with about nine tenths appearing a single time and about 1.7% taken by the ten largest. CDR1 is MDHEN and CDR2 is SYDVKM in the germline V gene. This CDR3 region has 15 residues. V gave up 5 bases and J gave up 7 bases; unmatched junction bases: 9. This study enrolled people aged about 18 to 100 from about two dozen US geographic areas. Donors of Cohort 3 who recovered were those that had two negative PCRs, clearance, or symptom resolution.

Sequenced: PBMCs or T cells enriched from blood (not recorded which). The sequence was collected from a man between 35 and 55 years old who had recovered from COVID-19. The chain recombines TRBV28 with TRBJ2-7, with 12 bases fitting TRBD2. As DNA, the CDR3 is TGTGCCAGCAGTCACCCTAGCGGGAGGGCCGGTGAGCAGTACTTC. Translation: CASSHPSGRAGEQYF.